The clone carrying this TCR beta chain was seen a single time. Its antigen is currently unknown. The CDR3 contains 13 residues. The V end was cut by 0 bases, the J end by 5 bases, with 7 bases between. Some clones are missing from TCRdb's copy, which holds only in-frame ones; the method was immunoSEQ multiplex PCR. The sample shows about 110,000 clones, 70% to 90% of them seen only once. This sample stems from a study of T cell responses to AZD1222 COVID-19 vaccine. Notes on the study in general: Epitopes outside B.1.351 and B.1.1.7 mutated regions reportedly drew nearly half of spike TCRs. It was only after the peak T cell response that any repertoires were sampled. Mapped onto spike, vaccine-associated CD4 TCRs spanned it and were dominant at 160-218 and 743-854.

Sample: peripheral blood, taken 28 days after the second AZD1222 dose. The TCR originated in an adult who received the AZD1222 COVID-19 vaccine. This chain links TRBV12-3 or TRBV12-4 with TRBJ1-1, with D tentatively TRBD1 (5 bases). This chain's CDR3 is CASSLAGGTEAFF. The CDR3 DNA reads as TGTGCCAGCAGTTTAGCCGGGGGGACTGAAGCTTTCTTT.